This T cell receptor beta chain was identified during a study of OX40 agonist ivuxolimab in advanced cancers. Study background: Cohort: approximately 83% men, mean age 60, aged about 20 to 80.

The length of the CDR3 is 13 residues. CDR1 and CDR2 from the germline V gene are MNHEY and SMNVEV (reference sequence). About this clone itself: Its specificity is unknown.

Autoimmune disease history or systemic immunosuppression was exclusionary. Measured with immunoSEQ multiplex PCR; TCRdb has only the in-frame clones, and not every one. The table lists roughly 100,000 clones, 80% to 95% of them singletons. Findings of the study overall: Certain nonresponding patients likewise had low normalized T-cell clonal expansion.

The source is an adult with an advanced solid tumor such as melanoma, head and neck, liver or kidney cancer. The chain couples TRBV27 to TRBJ2-5; tentative D call: TRBD1 (5 bases). The DNA end is more similar to TRBJ2-7, so the J call may be wrong. The specimen was CD4+ or CD8+ T cells sorted from blood, collected in a trial of the OX40 agonist ivuxolimab. Written as DNA, the CDR3 is TGTGCCAGCAGTTGGGCAGGGTCCTACGAGCAGTACTTC. Protein sequence: CASSWAGSYEQYF.